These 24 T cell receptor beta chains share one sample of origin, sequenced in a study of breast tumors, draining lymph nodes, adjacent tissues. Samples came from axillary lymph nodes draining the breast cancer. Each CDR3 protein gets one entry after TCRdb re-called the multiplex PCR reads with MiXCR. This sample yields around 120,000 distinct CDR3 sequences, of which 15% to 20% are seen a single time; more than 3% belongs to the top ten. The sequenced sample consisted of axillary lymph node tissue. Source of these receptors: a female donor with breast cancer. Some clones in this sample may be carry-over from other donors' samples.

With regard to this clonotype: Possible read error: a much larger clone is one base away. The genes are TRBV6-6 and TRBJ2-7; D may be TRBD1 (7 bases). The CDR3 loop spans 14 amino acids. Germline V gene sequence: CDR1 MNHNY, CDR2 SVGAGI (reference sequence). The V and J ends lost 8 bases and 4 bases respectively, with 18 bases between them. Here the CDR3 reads CASGGTAKAYEQYF. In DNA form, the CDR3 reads TGTGCCAGCGGAGGGACAGCCAAGGCATACGAGCAGTACTTC.

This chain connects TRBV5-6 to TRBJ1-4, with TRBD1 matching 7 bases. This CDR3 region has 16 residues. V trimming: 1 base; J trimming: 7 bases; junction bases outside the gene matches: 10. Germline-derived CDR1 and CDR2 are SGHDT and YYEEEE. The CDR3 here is CASSLSGQVRREKLFF. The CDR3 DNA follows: TGTGCCAGCAGCTTGTCCGGACAGGTGCGACGTGAAAAACTGTTTTTT. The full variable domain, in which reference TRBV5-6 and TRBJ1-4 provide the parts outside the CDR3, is DAGVTQSPTHLIKTRGQQVTLRCSPKSGHDTVSWYQQALGQGPQFIFQYYEEEERQRGNFPDRFSGHQFPNYSSELNVNALLLGDSALYLCASSLSGQVRREKLFFGSGTQLSVL.

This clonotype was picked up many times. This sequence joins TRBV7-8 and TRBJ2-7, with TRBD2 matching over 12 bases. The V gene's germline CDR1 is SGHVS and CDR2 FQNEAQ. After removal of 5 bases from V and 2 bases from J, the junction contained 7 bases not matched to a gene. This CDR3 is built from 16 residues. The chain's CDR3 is CASSPTTSGSPYEQYF. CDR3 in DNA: TGTGCCAGCAGCCCGACGACTAGCGGGAGTCCCTACGAGCAGTACTTC.

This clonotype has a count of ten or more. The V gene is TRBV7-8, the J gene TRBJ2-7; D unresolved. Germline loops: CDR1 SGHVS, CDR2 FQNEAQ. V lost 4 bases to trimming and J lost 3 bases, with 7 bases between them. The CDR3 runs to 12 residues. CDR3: CASSWIDYEQYF. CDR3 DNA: TGTGCCAGCAGCTGGATAGACTACGAGCAGTACTTC.

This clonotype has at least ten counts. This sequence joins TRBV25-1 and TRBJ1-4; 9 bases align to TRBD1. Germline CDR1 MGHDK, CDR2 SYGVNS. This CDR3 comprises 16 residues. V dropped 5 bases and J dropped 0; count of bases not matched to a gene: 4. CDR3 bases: TGTGCCAGCAGTCTACAGGGGGCGGCAACTAATGAAAAACTGTTTTTT. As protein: CASSLQGAATNEKLFF.

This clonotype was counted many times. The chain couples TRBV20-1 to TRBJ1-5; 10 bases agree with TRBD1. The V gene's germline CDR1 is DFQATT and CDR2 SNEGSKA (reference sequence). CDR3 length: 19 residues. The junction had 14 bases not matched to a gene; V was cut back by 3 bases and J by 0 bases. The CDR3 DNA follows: TGCAGTGCTAGGGGGCCGGGACAGGGGTCAGGGGTTAGCAATCAGCCCCAGCATTTT. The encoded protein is CSARGPGQGSGVSNQPQHF.

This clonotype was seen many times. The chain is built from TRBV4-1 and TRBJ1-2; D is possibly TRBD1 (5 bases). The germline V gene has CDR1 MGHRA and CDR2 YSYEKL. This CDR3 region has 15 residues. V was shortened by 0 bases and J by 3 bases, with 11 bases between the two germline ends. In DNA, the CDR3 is TGCGCCAGCAGCCAAGAGGGGGACGGCTACTATGGCTACACCTTC. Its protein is CASSQEGDGYYGYTF.

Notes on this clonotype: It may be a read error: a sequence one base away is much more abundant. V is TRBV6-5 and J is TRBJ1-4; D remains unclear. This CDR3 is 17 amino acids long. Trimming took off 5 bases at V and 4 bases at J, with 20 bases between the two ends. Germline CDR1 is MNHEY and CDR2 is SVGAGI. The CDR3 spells CASSEQVSVQVNEKLFF. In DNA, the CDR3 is TGTGCCAGCAGTGAACAAGTATCGGTGCAGGTTAATGAAAAACTGTTTTTT.

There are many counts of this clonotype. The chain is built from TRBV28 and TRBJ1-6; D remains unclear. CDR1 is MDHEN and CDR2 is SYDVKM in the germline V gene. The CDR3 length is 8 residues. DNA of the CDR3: TGTGCAAGCTCACCCCTCCACTTT. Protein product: CASSPLHF.

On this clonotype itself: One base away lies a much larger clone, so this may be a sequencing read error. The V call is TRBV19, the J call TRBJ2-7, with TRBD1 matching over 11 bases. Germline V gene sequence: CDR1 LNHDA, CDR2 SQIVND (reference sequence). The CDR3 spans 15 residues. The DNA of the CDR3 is TGTGCCGGTAGTACCGGGACAGGGGGCTCCTACGAGCAGTACTTC. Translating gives CAGSTGTGGSYEQYF.

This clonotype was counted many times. The CDR3 loop is CASRGATTDTQYF. The CDR3 DNA reads as TGCGCCAGCAGGGGAGCGACCACAGATACGCAGTATTTT. The chain couples TRBV5-1 to TRBJ2-3; D perhaps matches TRBD2 (5 bases). Trimming cost V 5 bases and J 2 bases, with 9 bases left between them. The germline CDR1 and CDR2 sequences are SGHRS and YFSETQ. This CDR3 is 13 amino acids long.

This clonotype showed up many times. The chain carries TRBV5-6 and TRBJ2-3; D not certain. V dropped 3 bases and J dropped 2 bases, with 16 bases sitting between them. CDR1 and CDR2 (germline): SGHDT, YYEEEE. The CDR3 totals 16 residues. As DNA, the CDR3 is TGTGCCAGCAGCTGGGGTTTGAACGGATTCACAGATACGCAGTATTTT. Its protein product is CASSWGLNGFTDTQYF.

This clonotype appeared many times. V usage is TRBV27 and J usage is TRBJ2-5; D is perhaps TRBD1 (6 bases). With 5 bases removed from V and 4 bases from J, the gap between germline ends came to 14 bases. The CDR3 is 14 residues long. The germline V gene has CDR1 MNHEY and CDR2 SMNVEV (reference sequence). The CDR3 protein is CASSPRQVRETQYF. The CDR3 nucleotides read TGTGCCAGCAGTCCCCGACAGGTACGAGAGACCCAGTACTTC.

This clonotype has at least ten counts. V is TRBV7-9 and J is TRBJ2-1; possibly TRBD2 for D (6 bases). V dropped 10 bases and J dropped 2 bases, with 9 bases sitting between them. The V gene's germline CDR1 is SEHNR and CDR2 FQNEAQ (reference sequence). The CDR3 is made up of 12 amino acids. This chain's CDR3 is CATGSAYNEQFF. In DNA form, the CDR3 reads TGTGCCACCGGGAGCGCCTACAATGAGCAGTTCTTC.

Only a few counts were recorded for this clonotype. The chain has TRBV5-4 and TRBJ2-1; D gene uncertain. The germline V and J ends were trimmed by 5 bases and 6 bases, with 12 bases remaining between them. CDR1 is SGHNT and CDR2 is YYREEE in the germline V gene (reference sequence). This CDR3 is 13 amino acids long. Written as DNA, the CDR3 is TGTGCCAGCAGTCCCGACCCAGCCAATGAGCAGTTCTTC. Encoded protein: CASSPDPANEQFF.

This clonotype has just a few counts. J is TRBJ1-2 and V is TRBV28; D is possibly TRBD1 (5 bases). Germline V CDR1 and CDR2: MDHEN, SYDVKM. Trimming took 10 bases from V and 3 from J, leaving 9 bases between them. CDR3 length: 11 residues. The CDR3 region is CATLRDYGYTF. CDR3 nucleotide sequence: TGTGCCACCCTCAGGGACTATGGCTACACCTTC.

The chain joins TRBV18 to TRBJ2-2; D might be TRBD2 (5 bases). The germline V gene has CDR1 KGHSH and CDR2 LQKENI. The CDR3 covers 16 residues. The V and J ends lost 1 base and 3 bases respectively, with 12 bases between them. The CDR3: CASSPQGFGDTGELFF. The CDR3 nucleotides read TGTGCCAGCTCACCACAGGGATTCGGGGACACCGGGGAGCTGTTTTTT.

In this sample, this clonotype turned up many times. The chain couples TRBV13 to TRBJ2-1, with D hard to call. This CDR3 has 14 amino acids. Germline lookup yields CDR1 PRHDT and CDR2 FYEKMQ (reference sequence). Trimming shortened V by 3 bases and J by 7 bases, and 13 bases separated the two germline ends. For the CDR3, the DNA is TGTGCCAGCAGCTTTCGGCTAGTGGATAATGAGCAGTTCTTC. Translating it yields CASSFRLVDNEQFF. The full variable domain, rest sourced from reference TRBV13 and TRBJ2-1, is AAGVIQSPRHLIKEKRETATLKCYPIPRHDTVYWYQQGPGQDPQFLISFYEKMQSDKGSIPDRFSAQQFSDYHSELNMSSLELGDSALYFCASSFRLVDNEQFFGPGTRLTVL.

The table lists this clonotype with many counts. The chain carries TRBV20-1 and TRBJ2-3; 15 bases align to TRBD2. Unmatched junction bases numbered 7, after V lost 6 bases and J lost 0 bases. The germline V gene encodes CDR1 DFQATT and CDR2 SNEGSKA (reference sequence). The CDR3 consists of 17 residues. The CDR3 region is CSARTSGRGSSTDTQYF. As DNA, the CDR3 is TGCAGTGCCCGGACTAGCGGGAGGGGTTCTAGCACAGATACGCAGTATTTT.

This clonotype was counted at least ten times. CDR3 DNA sequence: TGTGCCAGCAGTTTGCCCGGATACAATGAGCAGTTCTTC. Translation gives CASSLPGYNEQFF. The rearrangement links TRBV27 to TRBJ2-1; D gene uncertain. Trimming shortened V by 3 bases and J by 4 bases, and 7 bases separated the two germline ends. The germline CDR1 and CDR2 sequences are MNHEY and SMNVEV (reference sequence). The CDR3 is 13 amino acids.

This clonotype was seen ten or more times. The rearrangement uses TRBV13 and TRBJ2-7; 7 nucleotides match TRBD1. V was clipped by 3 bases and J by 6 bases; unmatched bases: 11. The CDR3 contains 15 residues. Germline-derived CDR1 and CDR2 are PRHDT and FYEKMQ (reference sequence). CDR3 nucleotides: TGTGCCAGCAGCTTGACACAGGGGCTCCTTGGCGAGCAGTACTTC. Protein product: CASSLTQGLLGEQYF. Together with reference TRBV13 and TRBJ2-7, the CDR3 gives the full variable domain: AAGVIQSPRHLIKEKRETATLKCYPIPRHDTVYWYQQGPGQDPQFLISFYEKMQSDKGSIPDRFSAQQFSDYHSELNMSSLELGDSALYFCASSLTQGLLGEQYFGPGTRLTVT.

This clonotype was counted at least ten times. The DNA of the CDR3 is TGCAGCGTTGCCAGCTCTGGAAACACCATATATTTT. It yields the protein CSVASSGNTIYF. The genes are TRBV29-1 and TRBJ1-3; D is ambiguous. V shed 4 bases and J shed 0 bases, with 4 bases lying between them. The germline CDR1 and CDR2 sequences are SQVTM and ANQGSEA. The CDR3 has 12 amino acids.

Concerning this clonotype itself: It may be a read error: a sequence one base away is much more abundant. As DNA, the CDR3 is TGTGCCAACAGCTTAAATCCGGGGGACGAGCAGTTCTTC. The encoded protein is CANSLNPGDEQFF. The J gene is TRBJ2-1, the V gene TRBV7-3; TRBD2 might be the D (6 bases). This CDR3 spans 13 amino acids. Germline CDR1 is SGHTA and CDR2 is FQGTGA. Based on the CDR3 plus reference TRBV7-3 and TRBJ2-1, the full variable domain is GAGVSQTPSNKVTEKGKYVELRCDPISGHTALYWYRQSLGQGPEFLIYFQGTGAADDSGLPNDRFFAVRPEGSVSTLKIQRTERGDSAVYLCANSLNPGDEQFFGPGTRLTVL.

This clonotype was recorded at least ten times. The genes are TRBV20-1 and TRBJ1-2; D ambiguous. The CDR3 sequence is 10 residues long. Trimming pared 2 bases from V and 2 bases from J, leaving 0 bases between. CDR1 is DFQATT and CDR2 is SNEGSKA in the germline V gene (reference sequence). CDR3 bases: TGCAGTGCTAGAAACTATGGCTACACCTTC. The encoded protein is CSARNYGYTF.